This T cell receptor (beta chain) was found in a study of T cell clusters in autoimmune cytopenias. Whole-study results and caveats: Physiological T cell clusters of healthy donors were apparently absent in primary autoimmune cytopenia patients. TRB repertoire shifts in secondary cytopenia and chronic lymphocytic leukemia mostly reflected lymphoma, not autoimmunity.

About this clonotype: No antigen is known for it.

Roughly 40,000 genome equivalents of blood DNA were amplified for TRB. Multiplex touch-down PCR amplified TRB using TRB-A and TRB-B pools in one tube. TCRdb processed the multiplex PCR reads again and assigns one entry to each CDR3 protein, with no DNA. Across 7,700 or so distinct CDR3 sequences, the top ten clones capture about 5% of the sample. The CDR3 runs to 16 residues. The germline V gene has CDR1 MNHNS and CDR2 SASEGT. The sample taken for sequencing was peripheral blood. The chain is built from TRBV6-1 and TRBJ2-1; as DNA is missing, the TRBD2 call by TCRdb cannot be tested. The sequence was collected from a human donor with an autoimmune cytopenia or autoimmune hepatitis (not recorded which). This CDR3 is CASSDAAGGRYNEQFF.